Following are 29 T cell receptor beta chains from one sample sequenced in a study of PD-L1 blockade in urothelial cancer. Here immunoSEQ multiplex PCR was the method, and the copy in TCRdb shows in-frame clones only, minus some. The repertoire holds about 45,000 clones, with 88% as singletons. The source was PBMCs, collected around atezolizumab (anti-PD-L1) treatment. These receptor sequences come from a woman between 55 and 75 years old with urothelial cancer.

This chain connects TRBV12-2 to TRBJ1-5. TRBV12-2 has pseudogene status. The CDR3 runs 10 residues. CDR3 residues: CASRYYPRHF. The CDR3 bases are TGTGCAAGTCGCTATTATCCCCGGCATTTT.

V and J are TRBV7-2 and TRBJ2-7; D unclear. The V end lost 3 bases, the J end lost 4 bases, and 13 bases lay between the germline ends. This CDR3 contains 14 residues. Germline values: CDR1 SGHTA, CDR2 FQGNSA. CDR3 amino acids: CASSFISGVYEQYF. As DNA, the CDR3 is TGTGCCAGCAGCTTTATTAGTGGAGTTTACGAGCAGTACTTC.

The genes are TRBV7-6 and TRBJ1-6, with D tentatively TRBD1 (6 bases). The germline V and J ends were trimmed by 1 base and 9 bases, with 10 bases remaining between them. The CDR3 length is 14 residues. Germline assignment: CDR1 SGHVS and CDR2 FNYEAQ. The CDR3 loop reads CASSLGNRVSPLHF. The CDR3, as DNA: TGTGCCAGCAGCTTAGGTAACAGGGTTTCACCCCTCCACTTT.

This rearrangement joins TRBV27 to TRBJ2-7; 11 bases line up with TRBD1. Trimming at V came to 5 bases and at J to 7 bases, leaving 10 bases not matched to a gene. Looked up from germline, CDR1 is MNHEY and CDR2 is SMNVEV (reference sequence). The CDR3 sequence is 15 residues long. The CDR3 protein is CASSAGTGGFFEQYF. In DNA form, the CDR3 reads TGTGCCAGCAGTGCAGGGACAGGGGGTTTTTTTGAGCAGTACTTC.

In its sample, this clone was seen once. The J gene is TRBJ1-5, the V gene TRBV21-1; the table's TRBD1 call for D was not verified on the DNA. TRBV21-1 is flagged as a pseudogene. The CDR3 is 14 amino acids. As DNA, the CDR3 is TGTGCCAGCAGCAAGGATCCCATAGGACAGGCCCAGCATTTT. Translating it yields CASSKDPIGQAQHF.

This chain links TRBV7-9 with TRBJ2-5; 9 bases align to TRBD2. Germline-derived CDR1 and CDR2 are SEHNR and FQNEAQ (reference sequence). The ends lost 6 bases at V and 0 bases at J; junction bases unmatched: 14. The CDR3 is made up of 18 amino acids. As DNA, the CDR3 is TGTGCCAGCAGTACCCGGGGACTAGCCCTAACAAACCAAGAGACCCAGTACTTC. Translating gives CASSTRGLALTNQETQYF.

V gene TRBV7-2 combines with J gene TRBJ1-5; TRBD1 matches 9 bases. V dropped 4 bases and J dropped 4; count of bases not matched to a gene: 5. The germline V gene has CDR1 SGHTA and CDR2 FQGNSA. CDR3 length: 15 residues. The DNA of the CDR3 is TGTGCCAGCAGCTCCACCGGGACAGGGAATCAGCCCCAGCATTTT. This encodes CASSSTGTGNQPQHF.

The chain couples TRBV6-1 to TRBJ1-5; 8 positions match TRBD1. The CDR3 totals 15 residues. Germline values: CDR1 MNHNS, CDR2 SASEGT. Trimming removed 6 bases from V and 0 bases from J; junction bases left unmatched: 4. The CDR3 bases are TGTGCCAGCAGCTTGACAGGGGATAGCAATCAGCCCCAGCATTTT. Translated, it gives CASSLTGDSNQPQHF.

The CDR3 region has the DNA TGTGCCAGCAGTTTAACCGGGAGACCCTACGAGCAGTACTTC. Its translation: CASSLTGRPYEQYF. The genes are TRBV28 and TRBJ2-7, with D possibly TRBD2 on 6 matching bases. The CDR3 consists of 14 residues. Trimming stripped 2 bases from V and 2 bases from J, with 10 bases between. Germline V gene lookup returns CDR1 MDHEN and CDR2 SYDVKM. The full variable domain, completed using reference TRBV28 and TRBJ2-7, is DVKVTQSSRYLVKRTGEKVFLECVQDMDHENMFWYRQDPGLGLRLIYFSYDVKMKEKGDIPEGYSVSREKKERFSLILESASTNQTSMYLCASSLTGRPYEQYFGPGTRLTVT.

This clone was observed a single time. This chain uses TRBV28 with TRBJ2-5, with D perhaps matching TRBD1 (5 bases). Germline values: CDR1 MDHEN, CDR2 SYDVKM. This CDR3 has 14 amino acids. The V end was cut by 3 bases, the J end by 5 bases, with 13 bases between. DNA for the CDR3: TGTGCCAGCAGTTTTCAGGGTGCCCGGGAGACCCAGTACTTC. Protein: CASSFQGARETQYF.

The chain links TRBV7-2 to TRBJ2-5, with 11 bases fitting TRBD2. Germline CDR1 is SGHTA and CDR2 is FQGNSA. V gave up 5 bases and J gave up 1 base; unmatched junction bases: 6. The CDR3 totals 16 residues. CDR3 in DNA: TGTGCCAGCAGCGTCGGACTAGCGGGTCCCCAAGAGACCCAGTACTTC. Translation gives CASSVGLAGPQETQYF.

The J gene is TRBJ2-4, the V gene TRBV5-4; 13 nucleotides match TRBD2. The J segment lost 0 bases and the V segment lost 3 bases, leaving 12 bases of the junction unmatched. Germline lookup yields CDR1 SGHNT and CDR2 YYREEE (reference sequence). CDR3 length: 20 residues. The CDR3 region is CASSSTGLAGKGLAKNIQYF. CDR3 sequence (DNA): TGTGCCAGCAGCTCGACGGGACTAGCGGGAAAGGGGTTAGCCAAAAACATTCAGTACTTC.

V gene TRBV9 combines with J gene TRBJ1-1, with D perhaps matching TRBD1 (5 bases). The V end was cut by 0 bases, the J end by 6 bases, with 12 bases between. Germline-derived CDR1 and CDR2 are SGDLS and YYNGEE. CDR3 length: 14 residues. Written as DNA, the CDR3 is TGTGCCAGCAGCGTAGGCTACAGGACCCCTGAAGCTTTCTTT. As protein: CASSVGYRTPEAFF.

V usage is TRBV11-3 and J usage is TRBJ2-2; D is undetermined. The V and J ends lost 5 bases and 6 bases respectively, with 13 bases between them. The CDR3 is made up of 14 amino acids. Germline V gives CDR1 SGHNT, CDR2 YENEEA. The CDR3 sequence is CASSLSPSSGELFF. The CDR3 DNA is TGTGCCAGCAGCCTGTCCCCCTCGTCCGGGGAGCTGTTTTTT.

V gene TRBV6-6 combines with J gene TRBJ2-3; D gene ambiguous. Germline V gives CDR1 MNHNY, CDR2 SVGAGI (reference sequence). The V gene lost 6 bases and the J gene lost 4 bases, with 14 bases spanning the gap. The CDR3 is 14 amino acids. The CDR3 DNA sequence: TGTGCCAGCAGCCCTTCCTTTCGAGCAGATACGCAGTATTTT. Encoded protein: CASSPSFRADTQYF.

The CDR3 DNA reads as TGTGCCAGCAGCCCAAATGTTGGGAGGGGAAACATTCAGTACTTC. It yields the protein CASSPNVGRGNIQYF. The chain couples TRBV9 to TRBJ2-4, with 7 bases matching TRBD2. After removal of 4 bases from V and 6 bases from J, the junction contained 10 bases not matched to a gene. Germline V lookup: CDR1 SGDLS, CDR2 YYNGEE. CDR3 length: 15 amino acids.

The V and J genes are TRBV18 and TRBJ1-3; D not certain. The V end was cut by 1 base, the J end by 0 bases, with 10 bases between. CDR3 length: 16 amino acids. The germline V gene has CDR1 KGHSH and CDR2 LQKENI. The CDR3 region is CASSPLDMRSGNTIYF. The CDR3 DNA is TGTGCCAGCTCACCACTCGACATGCGCTCTGGAAACACCATATATTTT.

This chain connects TRBV19 to TRBJ2-1, with 11 nucleotides matching TRBD2. The V gene end was trimmed by 4 bases and the J gene end by 5 bases; junction bases not matched to a gene: 16. CDR1 is LNHDA and CDR2 is SQIVND in the germline V gene (reference sequence). The CDR3 length is 19 residues. The CDR3 spells CASSTFGSRIAGGDNEQFF. In DNA, the CDR3 is TGTGCCAGTAGTACTTTCGGATCCCGAATAGCGGGGGGGGACAATGAGCAGTTCTTC.

In the case of this clone: Within the sample, other DNA sequences also encode this same CDR3. This chain joins TRBV5-1 and TRBJ1-1; possibly TRBD1 for D (5 bases). V dropped 0 bases and J dropped 1 base, with 10 bases sitting between them. The CDR3 runs 15 residues. CDR1 is SGHRS and CDR2 is YFSETQ in the germline V gene. The CDR3 reads CASSLAGTGNTEAFF. DNA of the CDR3: TGCGCCAGCAGCTTGGCCGGTACAGGGAACACTGAAGCTTTCTTT.

This rearrangement joins TRBV7-9 to TRBJ2-5, with TRBD2 matching 7 bases. V lost 0 bases, J lost 3 bases, and 1 base stayed unmatched. CDR1 is SEHNR and CDR2 is FQNEAQ in the germline V gene (reference sequence). This CDR3 has 14 residues. CDR3 loop: CASSLAGGKETQYF. Here the CDR3 DNA reads TGTGCCAGCAGCTTAGCGGGAGGGAAAGAGACCCAGTACTTC.

J is TRBJ2-3 and V is TRBV29-1; no clear D. Germline CDR1 and CDR2: SQVTM and ANQGSEA. The CDR3 has 12 residues. Trimming left V 8 bases short and J 3 bases short, with 12 bases between. The CDR3 DNA is TGCAGCCCCGCGCTTGCGACAGATACGCAGTATTTT. As protein: CSPALATDTQYF.

V gene TRBV2 combines with J gene TRBJ2-7; maybe TRBD1 (6 bases). Trimming shortened V by 7 bases and J by 2 bases, and 9 bases separated the two germline ends. This CDR3 comprises 12 residues. Germline V gene sequence: CDR1 SNHLY, CDR2 FYNNEI. In DNA, the CDR3 is TGTGCCAGCAAACAGGGAGCCTACGAGCAGTACTTC. Protein: CASKQGAYEQYF.

The chain combines TRBV6-5 with TRBJ1-5; D is ambiguous. The CDR3 is made up of 14 amino acids. V lost 10 bases to trimming and J lost 4 bases, with 17 bases between them. The V gene's germline CDR1 is MNHEY and CDR2 SVGAGI. The CDR3 nucleotides read TGTGCCACCGCCCCGCGGCAGCCAAATCAGCCCCAGCATTTT. It translates to CATAPRQPNQPQHF.

This chain links TRBV4-1 with TRBJ2-2, with a possible D match to TRBD1 (6 bases). V was cut by 0 bases and J by 2 bases, with 13 bases left in between. The CDR3 spans 17 residues. Germline V gene sequence: CDR1 MGHRA, CDR2 YSYEKL. The CDR3, as DNA: TGCGCCAGCAGCCAAGAGCCCCTACAGGGAAACACCGGGGAGCTGTTTTTT. Amino acids: CASSQEPLQGNTGELFF.

The genes are TRBV10-3 and TRBJ2-3; 14 bases are a match to TRBD2. The germline V gene encodes CDR1 ENHRY and CDR2 SYGVKD. V shed 11 bases, J shed 0 bases, and the junction held 13 bases outside the gene matches. The CDR3 spans 18 residues. CDR3 loop: CAAQTSGRAWTSTDTQYF. The CDR3, as DNA: TGTGCCGCTCAGACTAGCGGGAGGGCCTGGACTAGCACAGATACGCAGTATTTT.

V gene TRBV29-1 combines with J gene TRBJ1-1; a weak D match, TRBD1 (5 bases). Trimming cost V 0 bases and J 6 bases, with 8 bases left between them. There are 12 residues in the CDR3. Germline CDR1 reads SQVTM; CDR2 reads ANQGSEA. For the CDR3, the DNA is TGCAGCGTTGAAGATGGGGGGGCTGAAGCTTTCTTT. Translation: CSVEDGGAEAFF.

The genes are TRBV21-1 and TRBJ1-2; the table's D call TRBD1 went unverified against the DNA. TRBV21-1 is a documented pseudogene. CDR3 length equals 10 residues. The CDR3 DNA reads TGTGCCAGCAGCAAGACCCAGACAGGGTTC. Encoded protein: CASSKTQTGF.

The V call is TRBV23-1, the J call TRBJ2-1; 9 bases align to TRBD2. TRBV23-1 is placed among ORFs of uncertain function. V was clipped by 0 bases and J by 4 bases; unmatched bases: 13. CDR3 size: 19 residues. CDR3 region: CASSQSPGARREGYNEQFF. CDR3 nucleotides: TGCGCCAGCAGTCAATCACCGGGGGCGAGGCGGGAGGGATACAATGAGCAGTTCTTC.

Here the CDR3 DNA reads TGTGCCAGCAGCGCAGAAGGGGGTGTGCAGCCCCAGCATTTT. Its protein product is CASSAEGGVQPQHF. The chain employs TRBV9 and TRBJ1-5, with D maybe TRBD1 (6 bases). With 3 bases removed from V and 7 bases from J, the gap between germline ends came to 14 bases. Germline V gene lookup returns CDR1 SGDLS and CDR2 YYNGEE. The CDR3 totals 14 residues.